Presented here are 4 T cell receptor beta chains from one specimen sequenced in a study of cytomegalovirus exposure and HLA in healthy donors. The study ran its PCR with 60 Vbeta and 13 Jbeta primers. Here immunoSEQ multiplex PCR was the method, and the copy in TCRdb shows in-frame clones only, minus some. The listing contains under 90,000 clones. Sequenced input: PBMCs. The receptors were sampled from a female donor in good health and CMV-seropositive.

V gene TRBV12-1 combines with J gene TRBJ2-7; the DNA was not compared with TRBD2, the D call given in the table. TRBV12-1 counts as a pseudogene. The CDR3 contains 13 residues. DNA of the CDR3: TGTGCCAGCAGCAAGTTTGCGATCTACGAGCAGTACTTC. It specifies CASSKFAIYEQYF.

The chain carries TRBV5-1 and TRBJ2-2; 10 bases fit TRBD2. CDR3 length: 15 residues. Looked up from germline, CDR1 is SGHRS and CDR2 is YFSETQ. The trim removed 5 bases at V and 8 bases at J, leaving 9 bases unmatched. DNA of the CDR3: TGCGCCAGCAGTTTCCTAGCGGGAGCTGCTGGGGAGCTGTTTTTT. Protein product: CASSFLAGAAGELFF.

The chain recombines TRBV7-2 with TRBJ2-5; TRBD2 might be the D (6 bases). The germline V and J ends were trimmed by 2 bases and 2 bases, with 12 bases remaining between them. The CDR3 runs to 15 residues. Germline V lookup: CDR1 SGHTA, CDR2 FQGNSA. DNA of the CDR3: TGTGCCAGCAGCTTACAGCTTGGGGGGCAAGAGACCCAGTACTTC. Protein: CASSLQLGGQETQYF.

The rearrangement links TRBV4-3 to TRBJ2-1, with 11 bases that match TRBD2. Germline V lookup: CDR1 LGHNA, CDR2 YSLEER. The junction had 6 bases not matched to a gene; V was cut back by 1 base and J by 4 bases. The CDR3 runs to 17 residues. Here the CDR3 reads CASSQGASGRQYNEQFF. The CDR3 DNA reads TGCGCCAGCAGCCAAGGCGCTAGCGGGAGGCAATACAATGAGCAGTTCTTC.